Each of the 29 T cell receptor beta chains below was sequenced from the same sample in a study of T cells in tuberculosis listed by TCRdb under 2018. The library was prepared using the immunoSEQ multiplex PCR assay. Held by TCRdb, this immuneACCESS table contains in-frame sequences only and omits some clones. Under half of the omission traces to an unresolved V gene where checked; the cause of the rest is unknown. Present in this sample are tens of thousands of clones, nearly 90% of which were seen just once. The ten largest clones represent roughly 6% of the sample. Sequencing input: PBMCs. The receptors were sampled from a donor between 5 and 29 years old with latent tuberculosis or without tuberculosis infection.

The chain combines TRBV9 with TRBJ2-7, with 10 bases fitting TRBD2. This CDR3 is 14 amino acids long. CDR1 SGDLS and CDR2 YYNGEE come from the germline V gene. With V trimmed by 0 bases and J by 3 bases, 0 bases remained unmatched. The CDR3 bases are TGTGCCAGCAGCGTAGCTAGCGGGGGCTACGAGCAGTACTTC. This codes for CASSVASGGYEQYF.

This chain uses TRBV29-1 with TRBJ1-2; 9 bases fit TRBD1. The germline V gene has CDR1 SQVTM and CDR2 ANQGSEA. V lost 1 base to trimming and J lost 8 bases; unmatched junction nucleotides: 5. CDR3 size: 13 residues. The CDR3 DNA sequence: TGCAGCGTTGAAGTTGACAGGGGGAGAGGCTACACCTTC. This codes for CSVEVDRGRGYTF.

This rearrangement joins TRBV7-2 to TRBJ2-7; D gene ambiguous. Per the germline V gene, CDR1 is SGHTA and CDR2 is FQGNSA. V shed 4 bases and J shed 0 bases, with 10 bases lying between them. The CDR3 has 14 residues. The CDR3 is CASSYSSVSYEQYF. The DNA of the CDR3 is TGTGCCAGCAGCTACTCGTCCGTCTCCTACGAGCAGTACTTC.

This clone was observed once. The chain has TRBV6-4 and TRBJ2-1; 8 bases are a match to TRBD2. With 3 bases clipped from V and 6 bases from J, the junction kept 4 bases outside the gene matches. The germline gives CDR1 MRHNA, CDR2 SNTAGT. This CDR3 has 14 amino acids. The CDR3 sequence is CASSENGGVNEQFF. CDR3 nucleotide sequence: TGTGCCAGCAGTGAAAACGGGGGGGTCAATGAGCAGTTCTTC.

In DNA form, the CDR3 reads TGTGCCAGCAGTGAAGTGGCAGGGGGGGAGACCCAGTACTTC. Translated, it gives CASSEVAGGETQYF. The V and J genes are TRBV2 and TRBJ2-5, with D perhaps matching TRBD1 (7 bases). The CDR3 covers 14 residues. Trimming removed 1 base from V and 5 bases from J, with 11 bases in between. Germline V gene lookup returns CDR1 SNHLY and CDR2 FYNNEI.

The rearrangement uses TRBV29-1 and TRBJ2-2, with 7 bases identical to TRBD1. CDR3 size: 15 residues. Germline assignment: CDR1 SQVTM and CDR2 ANQGSEA. V was pared by 7 bases and J by 1 base, with 9 bases of the junction left unmatched. The CDR3 DNA reads TGCAGCGCAGACCTGGGACAGAAGAACACCGGGGAGCTGTTTTTT. This codes for CSADLGQKNTGELFF.

This chain links TRBV25-1 with TRBJ2-7; 8 bases map to TRBD1. The CDR3 has 15 residues. Trimming took 2 bases from V and 5 from J; bases not matched to a gene: 8. CDR1 MGHDK and CDR2 SYGVNS come from the germline V gene. This chain's CDR3 is CASSERSGQGHEQYF. The CDR3 DNA is TGTGCCAGCAGTGAACGGTCCGGACAGGGCCACGAGCAGTACTTC.

The chain employs TRBV6-1 and TRBJ1-2; D gene uncertain. The V gene's germline CDR1 is MNHNS and CDR2 SASEGT. Trimming removed 1 base from V and 2 bases from J, with 8 bases in between. This CDR3 contains 14 residues. The CDR3 is CASSEGPQNYGYTF. Here the CDR3 DNA reads TGTGCCAGCAGTGAAGGCCCCCAGAACTATGGCTACACCTTC.

J is TRBJ2-7 and V is TRBV19, with TRBD2 matching 12 bases. With V trimmed by 4 bases and J by 3 bases, 10 bases remained unmatched. The CDR3 runs to 17 residues. The germline V gene has CDR1 LNHDA and CDR2 SQIVND (reference sequence). CDR3 coding DNA: TGTGCCAGTAGTACCTTCCTAGCGGGGGGGCGGCGCTACGAGCAGTACTTC. The encoded protein is CASSTFLAGGRRYEQYF.

J is TRBJ2-3 and V is TRBV6-1, with TRBD2 matching over 8 bases. Germline CDR1 and CDR2: MNHNS and SASEGT. With V trimmed by 2 bases and J by 6 bases, 7 bases remained unmatched. CDR3 length: 15 residues. CDR3 sequence: CASSELSGGRDTQYF. The CDR3 DNA reads as TGTGCCAGCAGTGAACTGAGCGGGGGTAGGGATACGCAGTATTTT.

The chain employs TRBV4-1 and TRBJ1-6; maybe TRBD1 (5 bases). CDR1 and CDR2 from the germline V gene are MGHRA and YSYEKL. This CDR3 contains 14 residues. V dropped 0 bases and J dropped 9 bases, with 9 bases sitting between them. The CDR3 is CASSQEGRGSPLHF. DNA of the CDR3: TGCGCCAGCAGCCAAGAGGGGAGGGGTTCACCCCTCCACTTT.

The rearrangement uses TRBV5-1 and TRBJ1-1; 9 bases line up with TRBD1. The CDR3 runs to 16 residues. Germline trimming cut 6 bases from V and 0 bases from J; bases unmatched to any gene: 9. Germline V gene lookup returns CDR1 SGHRS and CDR2 YFSETQ. CDR3 sequence reads: CASTPGQGRVNTEAFF. Here the CDR3 DNA reads TGCGCCAGCACCCCAGGACAGGGGAGAGTGAACACTGAAGCTTTCTTT.

The chain carries TRBV18 and TRBJ1-4, with D perhaps TRBD1 (6 bases). The V end lost 4 bases, the J end lost 3 bases, and 15 bases lay between the germline ends. The CDR3 spans 16 residues. Germline V gives CDR1 KGHSH, CDR2 LQKENI. The CDR3 sequence: CASSQGQQGSNEKLFF. CDR3 nucleotide sequence: TGTGCCAGCTCACAGGGTCAACAGGGATCTAATGAAAAACTGTTTTTT.

The chain employs TRBV25-1 and TRBJ2-2; possibly TRBD1 for D (5 bases). The CDR3 runs 15 residues. The germline V gene has CDR1 MGHDK and CDR2 SYGVNS. Trimming pared 3 bases from V and 1 base from J, leaving 9 bases between. The CDR3 nucleotides are TGTGCCAGCAGTGACGGCCAGGGGAACACCGGGGAGCTGTTTTTT. Its protein product is CASSDGQGNTGELFF.

The rearrangement uses TRBV5-8 and TRBJ2-1; 7 bases map to TRBD1. Germline CDR1 SGHTS, CDR2 YDEGEE. J gave up 2 bases and V 2 bases, and 7 bases lay outside the gene matches. The CDR3 length is 16 residues. The CDR3 here is CASSFWGTAPYNEQFF. The CDR3 nucleotides read TGTGCCAGCAGCTTTTGGGGGACAGCCCCCTACAATGAGCAGTTCTTC.

V and J are TRBV7-6 and TRBJ1-1, with D perhaps matching TRBD1 (5 bases). CDR3 size: 14 residues. Trimming stripped 0 bases from V and 2 bases from J, with 7 bases between. Germline V gene sequence: CDR1 SGHVS, CDR2 FNYEAQ. For the CDR3, the DNA is TGTGCCAGCAGCTTAGCGGGGGGAAACACTGAAGCTTTCTTT. This sequence encodes CASSLAGGNTEAFF.

This clone showed up just once. The V call is TRBV5-1, the J call TRBJ2-5, with 12 bases that match TRBD1. The CDR3 contains 15 residues. Looked up from germline, CDR1 is SGHRS and CDR2 is YFSETQ. V lost 3 bases, J lost 5 bases, and 5 bases stayed unmatched. The CDR3 DNA reads TGCGCCAGCAGCTCACCGGGACAGGGGGCGGAGACCCAGTACTTC. Translation gives CASSSPGQGAETQYF. Combining the CDR3 with reference TRBV5-1 and TRBJ2-5 gives the whole variable domain KAGVTQTPRYLIKTRGQQVTLSCSPISGHRSVSWYQQTPGQGLQFLFEYFSETQRNKGNFPGRFSGRQFSNSRSEMNVSTLELGDSALYLCASSSPGQGAETQYFGPGTRLLVL.

The chain uses TRBV5-3 and TRBJ2-1, with 7 bases matching TRBD1. TRBV5-3 is flagged as an ORF with uncertain function. J gave up 4 bases and V 1 base, and 14 bases lay outside the gene matches. This CDR3 is built from 18 residues. CDR3 nucleotides: TGTGCCAGAAGCTTGCTCGAGCGAGACAGGGTACAATACAATGAGCAGTTCTTC. It yields the protein CARSLLERDRVQYNEQFF.

The chain combines TRBV19 with TRBJ2-2; perhaps TRBD2 as D (5 bases). Germline CDR1 and CDR2: LNHDA and SQIVND (reference sequence). This CDR3 has 11 residues. V lost 8 bases, J lost 4 bases, and 5 bases lay in between. The CDR3 here is CASRGTGELFF. CDR3 in DNA: TGTGCCAGTCGGGGCACCGGGGAGCTGTTTTTT.

The rearrangement links TRBV20-1 to TRBJ2-2; D not resolved. CDR1 DFQATT and CDR2 SNEGSKA come from the germline V gene (reference sequence). V was trimmed by 3 bases and J by 6 bases, leaving 5 bases between them. This CDR3 region has 11 residues. CDR3 sequence reads: CSARGPGELFF. Here the CDR3 DNA reads TGCAGTGCTAGGGGCCCCGGGGAGCTGTTTTTT.

V usage is TRBV6-4 and J usage is TRBJ2-3; 9 bases align to TRBD2. With V trimmed by 1 base and J by 1 base, 0 bases remained unmatched. The CDR3 consists of 15 residues. Germline-derived CDR1 and CDR2 are MRHNA and SNTAGT. CDR3 residues: CASSDLAGGTDTQYF. Written as DNA, the CDR3 is TGTGCCAGCAGTGACTTAGCGGGGGGCACAGATACGCAGTATTTT.

In this sample, this clone turned up once. One end of the junction is discordant with germline, which a read error may explain. This chain uses TRBV27 with TRBJ2-7, with 8 bases matching TRBD1. The V gene's germline CDR1 is MNHEY and CDR2 SMNVEV (reference sequence). The CDR3 runs 14 residues. CDR3 sequence reads: CASSRLKGQGVENF. Here the CDR3 DNA reads TGTGCCAGCAGTCGCCTTAAAGGACAGGGTGTCGAGAACTTC.

The chain has TRBV9 and TRBJ1-2; D gene unclear. CDR3 size: 15 residues. Germline lookup yields CDR1 SGDLS and CDR2 YYNGEE. Trimming removed 3 bases at V and 4 bases at J, with 16 bases between. The CDR3 region has the DNA TGTGCCAGCAGCGCCGCAACGGCCCCTAGCTATGGCTACACCTTC. This sequence encodes CASSAATAPSYGYTF.

The chain employs TRBV10-3 and TRBJ1-6, with D perhaps matching TRBD1 (5 bases). The CDR3 is 14 amino acids. Trimming pared 2 bases from V and 5 bases from J, leaving 7 bases between. The germline CDR1 and CDR2 sequences are ENHRY and SYGVKD. The DNA for the CDR3 is TGTGCCATCAGTGAGGACAGAGATAATTCACCCCTCCACTTT. Encoded protein: CAISEDRDNSPLHF.

The chain couples TRBV15 to TRBJ2-3, with 10 nucleotides matching TRBD1. Germline loops: CDR1 LNHNV, CDR2 YYDKDF (reference sequence). The V segment lost 1 base and the J segment 12 bases; nucleotides outside the gene matches: 13. The CDR3 contains 16 residues. CDR3: CATSRGQGAQTETQYF. Here the CDR3 DNA reads TGTGCCACCAGCAGAGGACAGGGGGCACAGACGGAGACACAGTATTTT.

The V and J genes are TRBV18 and TRBJ1-2; 10 bases are a match to TRBD1. V lost 2 bases to trimming and J lost 7 bases; unmatched junction nucleotides: 4. The CDR3 is 14 residues long. Germline CDR1 KGHSH, CDR2 LQKENI. The chain's CDR3 is CASSPGQGEGGYTF. CDR3 DNA: TGTGCCAGCTCACCAGGACAGGGGGAAGGTGGCTACACCTTC.

This clone has a single count. This rearrangement joins TRBV5-6 to TRBJ1-4, with D unresolved. Germline CDR1 reads SGHDT; CDR2 reads YYEEEE. This CDR3 has 16 residues. The ends were cut back, 0 bases at V and 7 bases at J, with 16 bases in the middle. CDR3 DNA: TGTGCCAGCAGCTTGGGTTCAGGATTAACGTCTGAAAAACTGTTTTTT. Amino acids: CASSLGSGLTSEKLFF.

The chain combines TRBV5-1 with TRBJ2-5; no clear D. V was cut by 2 bases and J by 5 bases, with 10 bases left in between. The CDR3 runs to 13 residues. The germline V gene encodes CDR1 SGHRS and CDR2 YFSETQ. The CDR3 reads CASSFDPRETQYF. The CDR3 DNA sequence: TGCGCCAGCAGCTTTGACCCCAGGGAGACCCAGTACTTC. The variable domain in full, with the rest retrieved from reference TRBV5-1 and TRBJ2-5, is KAGVTQTPRYLIKTRGQQVTLSCSPISGHRSVSWYQQTPGQGLQFLFEYFSETQRNKGNFPGRFSGRQFSNSRSEMNVSTLELGDSALYLCASSFDPRETQYFGPGTRLLVL.

The chain links TRBV5-6 to TRBJ1-2; the D is unclear. Trimming removed 2 bases at V and 8 bases at J, with 13 bases between. In germline, CDR1 is SGHDT, CDR2 YYEEEE. The CDR3 runs to 13 residues. CDR3 region: CASSFRESYGYTF. Here the CDR3 DNA reads TGTGCCAGCAGCTTTCGGGAGTCGTACGGCTACACCTTC.